This T cell receptor (beta chain) comes out of a study of blood T cell repertoires in COVID-19. This table comes from immunoSEQ multiplex PCR, and its TCRdb copy is limited to in-frame clones, with some not included. The profile shows fewer than 200,000 clones, about 84% of them singletons. In germline, CDR1 is SGHAT, CDR2 FQNNGV. There are 15 residues in the CDR3. V was clipped by 5 bases and J by 3 bases; unmatched bases: 10. The gene calls are TRBV11-2 and TRBJ2-7, with 7 bases fitting TRBD1. The origin of this receptor is a human donor in a cohort sampled during active COVID-19. Specimen: peripheral blood. The CDR3 region is CASSITGTEDYEQYF. In DNA form, the CDR3 reads TGTGCCAGCAGCATAACCGGGACAGAGGACTACGAGCAGTACTTC. The full variable domain, its missing parts supplied by reference TRBV11-2 and TRBJ2-7, is EAGVAQSPRYKIIEKRQSVAFWCNPISGHATLYWYQQILGQGPKLLIQFQNNGVVDDSQLPKDRFSAERLKGVDSTLKIQPAKLEDSAVYLCASSITGTEDYEQYFGPGTRLTVT.